Below, one T cell receptor (beta chain) is given with its context. Its target is not known. MiXCR, applied by TCRdb to the 5' RACE reads, yields one record per CDR3 protein. The sample has 1,800,000 or so distinct CDR3 sequences; roughly 35% are singletons. This specimen belongs to a study of identical twins. Findings and limits, study-wide: Weaker excess twin sharing was seen among beta out-of-frame sequences. Out-of-frame alpha sequences common to twins exhibited a surplus of low generation probability. Cross-sectional statistics underpinned the conclusions; the same donors were not followed. High-abundance cord blood beta clonotypes had fewer insertions; memory repertoires showed none.

What was sequenced was cord blood. The receptor's source is a newborn girl in good health.

Written as DNA, the CDR3 is TGTGCCACCTACGGGAGGGGAAAAAACTACGAGCAGTACTTC. This sequence encodes CATYGRGKNYEQYF. This chain connects TRBV15 to TRBJ2-7, with 8 bases lining up with TRBD2. In germline, CDR1 is LNHNV, CDR2 YYDKDF (reference sequence). The CDR3 runs 14 residues. V gave up 8 bases and J gave up 3 bases; unmatched junction bases: 9.